This passage covers 5 T cell receptor beta chains from one sample sequenced in a study of blood T cell repertoires in COVID-19. The method was immunoSEQ multiplex PCR; TCRdb's version includes in-frame clones alone and lacks a portion of them. This table holds around 300,000 clones, around 90% found once. The sequenced sample consisted of PBMCs or T cells enriched from blood (not recorded which). All receptors derive from a man younger than 45 who had recovered from COVID-19.

This chain joins TRBV5-4 and TRBJ2-1; 12 positions match TRBD1. This CDR3 is 15 amino acids long. Germline loops: CDR1 SGHNT, CDR2 YYREEE (reference sequence). Losses at the gene ends were 3 bases for V and 9 bases for J; bases not matched to a gene: 7. CDR3 sequence: CASSSPGQGAAEQFF. In nucleotides, the CDR3 is TGTGCCAGCAGCTCCCCGGGACAGGGGGCAGCTGAGCAGTTCTTC.

The CDR3 DNA reads TGTGCCAGCAGCCAAGTGGGAGGCCCCACCCGGGGAACCGGGGAGCTGTTTTTT. It specifies CASSQVGGPTRGTGELFF. This sequence joins TRBV4-2 and TRBJ2-2; tentatively, D is TRBD2 (6 bases). Germline V gene data show CDR1 as LGHNA and CDR2 as YNFKEQ. This CDR3 spans 18 amino acids. Trimming removed 1 base at V and 5 bases at J, with 20 bases between.

About this clone itself: This CDR3 is also generated by other DNA sequences in the sample. The J gene is TRBJ2-7, the V gene TRBV5-4; 8 bases are a match to TRBD2. Germline V lookup: CDR1 SGHNT, CDR2 YYREEE (reference sequence). V lost 0 bases and J lost 4; bases outside the gene matches: 3. This CDR3 spans 14 amino acids. The CDR3 sequence is CASSLGGGRYEQYF. CDR3 DNA: TGTGCCAGCAGCTTGGGCGGGGGGAGGTACGAGCAGTACTTC.

V usage is TRBV7-2 and J usage is TRBJ2-1, with a tentative D call TRBD2 (7 bases). The CDR3 runs 16 residues. V lost 0 bases, J lost 4 bases, and 13 bases lay in between. Per the germline V gene, CDR1 is SGHTA and CDR2 is FQGNSA. The CDR3 DNA reads as TGTGCCAGCAGCTTAGCTGGGGGGGGCTCGTACAATGAGCAGTTCTTC. This sequence encodes CASSLAGGGSYNEQFF.

The chain is built from TRBV5-1 and TRBJ1-1; D is possibly TRBD1 (5 bases). This CDR3 is 14 amino acids long. V was shortened by 3 bases and J by 1 base, with 10 bases between the two germline ends. The germline V gene encodes CDR1 SGHRS and CDR2 YFSETQ. CDR3 amino acids: CASSSGGGNTEAFF. In nucleotides, the CDR3 is TGCGCCAGCAGCTCGGGCGGGGGGAACACTGAAGCTTTCTTT.